This T cell receptor (beta chain) stems from a study of blood T cells in healthy people across ages. Study-wide background: Per two T cells, about one barcoded beta molecule was captured through template switching.

Each sample used at least 6 million PBMCs. The second PCR ran about 6 to 11 cycles with a sample-barcoded 5' primer and J-beta primers. TCRdb ran MiXCR on the 5' RACE reads and lists one entry per CDR3 protein. The sample lists about 930,000 distinct CDR3 sequences; approximately 32% were seen once. This clonotype appeared a few times. One junction end disagrees with the germline gene, perhaps due to a read error. The germline CDR1 and CDR2 sequences are SNHLY and FYNNEI. The CDR3 totals 12 residues. The same specimen was also included in a second study, on T cells of mothers and their children. According to that study: At a sensitivity of around 100 clones per million clonotypes, no persistent microchimeric T cell clones appeared.

Input material: blood. The receptor was isolated from a woman aged 40-49 years in good health. The V gene is TRBV2, the J gene TRBJ2-7, with a tentative D call TRBD1 (5 bases). The CDR3 spells CACSEGAYEQYF. The CDR3 nucleotides are TGTGCCTGCAGTGAAGGGGCCTACGAGCAGTACTTC. The full variable domain, completed using reference TRBV2 and TRBJ2-7, is EPEVTQTPSHQVTQMGQEVILRCVPISNHLYFYWYRQILGQKVEFLVSFYNNEISEKSEIFDDQFSVERPDGSNFTLKIRSTKLEDSAMYFCACSEGAYEQYFGPGTRLTVT.